The 30 T cell receptor beta chains below were found in one sample sequenced in a study of cytomegalovirus exposure and HLA in healthy donors. 13 Jbeta primers and 60 Vbeta primers were used for the PCR. Assay used: immunoSEQ multiplex PCR; TCRdb lists only in-frame clones, some missing. The table records approximately 130,000 clones, 81% of them present only once. Source material: PBMCs. Source of these receptors: a man between 18 and 29 years old in good health and CMV-seronegative.

The rearrangement joins TRBV28 to TRBJ1-2; the match to TRBD1 covers 9 bases. The CDR3 loop spans 13 amino acids. V gave up 6 bases and J gave up 8 bases; unmatched junction bases: 7. In germline, CDR1 is MDHEN, CDR2 SYDVKM. CDR3 nucleotide sequence: TGTGCCAGCAGGGGACAGGGAACTGGCGGCTACACCTTC. Protein: CASRGQGTGGYTF.

This chain joins TRBV30 and TRBJ1-1, with 7 bases aligning to TRBD1. The V gene's germline CDR1 is GTSNPN and CDR2 SVGIG (reference sequence). This CDR3 is 14 amino acids long. With 5 bases clipped from V and 5 bases from J, the junction kept 11 bases outside the gene matches. CDR3 coding DNA: TGTGCCTGGGAGGGGGCGCTTCGAAGGACTGAAGCTTTCTTT. Its translation is CAWEGALRRTEAFF.

The chain uses TRBV28 and TRBJ1-2, with D hard to call. This CDR3 is 13 amino acids long. The germline V gene encodes CDR1 MDHEN and CDR2 SYDVKM. Trimming cost V 3 bases and J 2 bases, with 7 bases left between them. The CDR3 loop is CASSFSENYGYTF. The DNA of the CDR3 is TGTGCCAGCAGTTTTTCGGAGAACTATGGCTACACCTTC.

V gene TRBV7-9 combines with J gene TRBJ2-7; a weak D match, TRBD1 (5 bases). With 2 bases removed from V and 0 bases from J, the gap between germline ends came to 8 bases. Germline V CDR1 and CDR2: SEHNR, FQNEAQ (reference sequence). CDR3 size: 14 residues. CDR3 DNA sequence: TGTGCCAGCAGCTTACAGGGAAGCTCCTACGAGCAGTACTTC. Its translation is CASSLQGSSYEQYF.

The chain joins TRBV7-9 to TRBJ2-1; 7 bases map to TRBD1. V trimming: 5 bases; J trimming: 5 bases; junction bases outside the gene matches: 3. This CDR3 has 13 residues. The germline gives CDR1 SEHNR, CDR2 FQNEAQ (reference sequence). DNA of the CDR3: TGTGCCAGCAGCCCGGACAGGAACAATGAGCAGTTCTTC. It is translated as CASSPDRNNEQFF.

DNA of the CDR3: TGTGCCAGCAGTGACTTATCTAATTCACCCCTCCACTTT. This codes for CASSDLSNSPLHF. This sequence joins TRBV2 and TRBJ1-6, with D uncertain. The CDR3 runs to 13 residues. Germline CDR1 SNHLY, CDR2 FYNNEI. Trimming pared 3 bases from V and 6 bases from J, leaving 6 bases between.

The rearrangement uses TRBV5-6 and TRBJ1-2; 7 bases fit TRBD1. Germline lookup yields CDR1 SGHDT and CDR2 YYEEEE. V shed 3 bases, J shed 0 bases, and the junction held 11 bases outside the gene matches. This CDR3 spans 17 amino acids. The CDR3 loop reads CASSYTPTGAPNYGYTF. CDR3 sequence (DNA): TGTGCCAGCAGCTACACCCCTACAGGGGCCCCTAACTATGGCTACACCTTC.

Comment on this clone: Other DNA variants within this sample encode the same CDR3. The chain recombines TRBV6-5 with TRBJ1-1; D ambiguous. Trimming cost V 3 bases and J 6 bases, with 11 bases left between them. Germline V gene data show CDR1 as MNHEY and CDR2 as SVGAGI. The CDR3 sequence is 13 residues long. CDR3: CASSYGGYAEAFF. The CDR3 DNA follows: TGTGCCAGCAGTTATGGAGGGTACGCTGAAGCTTTCTTT.

This clone is a singleton in its sample. The chain combines TRBV4-1 with TRBJ2-3; D is unclear. The V gene lost 4 bases and the J gene lost 2 bases, with 10 bases spanning the gap. The germline V gene has CDR1 MGHRA and CDR2 YSYEKL. The CDR3 totals 14 residues. The CDR3 loop is CASSPGLVTDTQYF. The DNA for the CDR3 is TGCGCCAGCAGCCCGGGTCTTGTCACAGATACGCAGTATTTT.

J is TRBJ2-1 and V is TRBV6-1, with 8 nucleotides matching TRBD1. This CDR3 is 15 amino acids long. Trimming took 5 bases from V and 1 from J; bases not matched to a gene: 4. The V gene's germline CDR1 is MNHNS and CDR2 SASEGT. This CDR3 is CASSSGTGSYNEQFF. In DNA form, the CDR3 reads TGTGCCAGCAGTTCCGGGACAGGATCCTACAATGAGCAGTTCTTC.

The chain carries TRBV4-3 and TRBJ1-5; TRBD1 might be the D (6 bases). CDR1 and CDR2 (germline): LGHNA, YSLEER. CDR3 length: 17 amino acids. Deletions cut 0 bases from V and 4 bases from J, with 16 bases between. The CDR3 sequence: CASSQDARGRGNQPQHF. The CDR3 DNA is TGCGCCAGCAGCCAAGACGCCCGTGGCAGGGGTAATCAGCCCCAGCATTTT.

This clone was detected only a few times. The chain has TRBV29-1 and TRBJ2-2, with D maybe TRBD1 (6 bases). CDR1 SQVTM and CDR2 ANQGSEA come from the germline V gene. This CDR3 comprises 13 residues. V was shortened by 4 bases and J by 7 bases, with 13 bases between the two germline ends. This CDR3 is CSVGWDIGGELFF. The DNA for the CDR3 is TGCAGCGTTGGATGGGACATCGGCGGGGAGCTGTTTTTT.

This clone was seen once. The chain joins TRBV30 to TRBJ1-2; no reliable D call. There are 14 residues in the CDR3. The germline V gene encodes CDR1 GTSNPN and CDR2 SVGIG (reference sequence). Trimming left V 2 bases short and J 4 bases short, with 14 bases between. The CDR3 coding sequence is TGTGCCTGGAGTAGGCGGGCTATCGGCTATGGCTACACCTTC. Protein: CAWSRRAIGYGYTF. The whole variable domain, remainder taken from reference TRBV30 and TRBJ1-2, is SQTIHQWPATLVQPVGSPLSLECTVEGTSNPNLYWYRQAAGRGLQLLFYSVGIGQISSEVPQNLSASRPQDRQFILSSKKLLLSDSGFYLCAWSRRAIGYGYTFGSGTRLTVV.

V and J are TRBV27 and TRBJ2-3; the match to TRBD2 covers 9 bases. Trimming at V came to 8 bases and at J to 1 base, leaving 10 bases not matched to a gene. The length of the CDR3 is 16 residues. Germline values: CDR1 MNHEY, CDR2 SMNVEV (reference sequence). The CDR3 DNA is TGTGCCAGCTCTCGGGCGGGGGGGCATCGCACAGATACGCAGTATTTT. It encodes CASSRAGGHRTDTQYF.

J is TRBJ2-2 and V is TRBV6-5; 7 nucleotides line up with TRBD1. The CDR3 length is 12 residues. Germline V gene lookup returns CDR1 MNHEY and CDR2 SVGAGI. V lost 10 bases, J lost 5 bases, and 4 bases stayed unmatched. CDR3 sequence (DNA): TGTGCCACAACAGGGGAGACCGGGGAGCTGTTTTTT. Encoded protein: CATTGETGELFF.

This clone has just a few counts. The genes are TRBV6-4 and TRBJ2-3; possible D gene TRBD2, 7 bases. V was trimmed by 3 bases and J by 4 bases, leaving 14 bases between them. Germline-derived CDR1 and CDR2 are MRHNA and SNTAGT. There are 15 residues in the CDR3. The CDR3 DNA reads TGTGCCAGCAGTGAGGGGGGCGGGGGCGCAGATACGCAGTATTTT. This codes for CASSEGGGGADTQYF.

This chain uses TRBV4-3 with TRBJ1-2; the D gene is possibly TRBD1 (5 bases). The germline V and J ends were trimmed by 0 bases and 5 bases, with 10 bases remaining between them. Germline CDR1 reads LGHNA; CDR2 reads YSLEER. The CDR3 is 14 residues long. CDR3: CASSQDQGPYGYTF. DNA for the CDR3: TGCGCCAGCAGCCAAGATCAGGGCCCGTATGGCTACACCTTC.

The chain joins TRBV19 to TRBJ1-1, with a weak D call TRBD1 (5 bases). The CDR3 contains 16 residues. Looked up from germline, CDR1 is LNHDA and CDR2 is SQIVND (reference sequence). The germline V and J ends were trimmed by 3 bases and 0 bases, with 14 bases remaining between them. The CDR3 region has the DNA TGTGCCAGTAGTATTGGGGAACACAGGCTGAACACTGAAGCTTTCTTT. Protein: CASSIGEHRLNTEAFF.

This chain connects TRBV2 to TRBJ1-2; D may be TRBD1 (6 bases). This CDR3 region has 15 residues. V was shortened by 6 bases and J by 8 bases, with 22 bases between the two germline ends. The germline CDR1 and CDR2 sequences are SNHLY and FYNNEI. The CDR3 coding sequence is TGTGCCAGCAGCATCGGGGTGCACAGGGATGGAGGCTACACCTTC. Translated: CASSIGVHRDGGYTF.

The CDR3 protein is CASSLAPSTGETQYF. CDR3 in DNA: TGTGCCAGCAGCTTGGCCCCCTCTACCGGGGAGACCCAGTACTTC. The V and J genes are TRBV5-4 and TRBJ2-5; D ambiguous. Looked up from germline, CDR1 is SGHNT and CDR2 is YYREEE (reference sequence). The germline V and J ends were trimmed by 0 bases and 5 bases, with 14 bases remaining between them. The CDR3 runs to 15 residues.

The V and J genes are TRBV9 and TRBJ2-1; D is undetermined. CDR3 length: 15 amino acids. The germline V gene encodes CDR1 SGDLS and CDR2 YYNGEE. The V end lost 7 bases, the J end lost 2 bases, and 16 bases lay between the germline ends. CDR3: CASSPAAVAYNEQFF. The DNA of the CDR3 is TGTGCCAGCTCACCGGCGGCAGTAGCCTACAATGAGCAGTTCTTC.

The rearrangement joins TRBV15 to TRBJ2-6; 8 bases match TRBD2. This CDR3 spans 20 amino acids. Germline lookup yields CDR1 LNHNV and CDR2 YYDKDF (reference sequence). Trimming removed 6 bases from V and 2 bases from J; junction bases left unmatched: 18. CDR3 sequence (DNA): TGTGCCACCAGTACAGCGGGGGTTAGGGAAACCAATCCTGGGGCCAACGTCCTGACTTTC. As protein: CATSTAGVRETNPGANVLTF.

The gene calls are TRBV7-9 and TRBJ2-3, with 9 nucleotides matching TRBD1. The CDR3 extends over 14 amino acids. V lost 6 bases, J lost 4 bases, and 5 bases stayed unmatched. Germline CDR1 SEHNR, CDR2 FQNEAQ (reference sequence). This chain's CDR3 is CASRMDRGADTQYF. Written as DNA, the CDR3 is TGTGCCAGCAGGATGGACAGGGGTGCAGATACGCAGTATTTT. Using reference TRBV7-9 and TRBJ2-3 for the parts outside the CDR3, the full variable domain is DTGVSQNPRHKITKRGQNVTFRCDPISEHNRLYWYRQTLGQGPEFLTYFQNEAQLEKSRLLSDRFSAERPKGSFSTLEIQRTEQGDSAMYLCASRMDRGADTQYFGPGTRLTVL.

The chain has TRBV5-1 and TRBJ2-3; D possibly corresponds to TRBD2 (6 bases). V was pared by 5 bases and J by 5 bases, with 12 bases between. Germline CDR1 SGHRS, CDR2 YFSETQ. The CDR3 runs to 13 residues. The CDR3 DNA reads as TGCGCCAGCAGGACCTCTAGCGAAGATACGCAGTATTTT. It codes for CASRTSSEDTQYF. The complete variable domain, with remaining parts taken from reference TRBV5-1 and TRBJ2-3, reads KAGVTQTPRYLIKTRGQQVTLSCSPISGHRSVSWYQQTPGQGLQFLFEYFSETQRNKGNFPGRFSGRQFSNSRSEMNVSTLELGDSALYLCASRTSSEDTQYFGPGTRLTVL.

The gene calls are TRBV5-6 and TRBJ1-6, with 7 bases aligning to TRBD1. CDR3 size: 15 residues. V was pared by 2 bases and J by 8 bases, with 7 bases of the junction left unmatched. Germline V lookup: CDR1 SGHDT, CDR2 YYEEEE. The CDR3 nucleotides read TGTGCCAGCAGCTTCGGGAGACAGGGCTATTCACCCCTCCACTTT. Translated, it gives CASSFGRQGYSPLHF.

A note on this clone: Other DNA sequences in the sample encode the same CDR3. The chain uses TRBV5-1 and TRBJ2-2; possible D gene TRBD1, 6 bases. CDR1 is SGHRS and CDR2 is YFSETQ in the germline V gene. CDR3 length: 14 residues. Trimming took 2 bases from V and 8 from J, leaving 13 bases between them. CDR3 sequence (DNA): TGCGCCAGCAGCTTAGCCTCACAGGGAGGGGAGCTGTTTTTT. This encodes CASSLASQGGELFF. The full variable domain, rest sourced from reference TRBV5-1 and TRBJ2-2, is KAGVTQTPRYLIKTRGQQVTLSCSPISGHRSVSWYQQTPGQGLQFLFEYFSETQRNKGNFPGRFSGRQFSNSRSEMNVSTLELGDSALYLCASSLASQGGELFFGEGSRLTVL.

This clone was recorded once. V gene TRBV5-4 combines with J gene TRBJ1-1; possibly TRBD1 for D (5 bases). V was pared by 4 bases and J by 0 bases, with 13 bases between. CDR1 and CDR2 (germline): SGHNT, YYREEE (reference sequence). The CDR3 consists of 15 residues. In DNA, the CDR3 is TGTGCCAGCAGCCCAAAGGACACCCTGAACACTGAAGCTTTCTTT. Amino acids: CASSPKDTLNTEAFF.

The chain joins TRBV10-3 to TRBJ2-7, with 11 positions matching TRBD2. The CDR3 runs to 16 residues. Germline V gives CDR1 ENHRY, CDR2 SYGVKD. With V trimmed by 6 bases and J by 1 base, 8 bases remained unmatched. The CDR3: CAIRSSLAGASYEQYF. CDR3 nucleotides: TGTGCCATCAGGTCCTCACTAGCGGGGGCTTCCTACGAGCAGTACTTC.

CDR3 nucleotide sequence: TGTGCCAGCAGTATCCTAGCGGGGGGGTCCAATGAGCAGTTCTTC. Translation: CASSILAGGSNEQFF. The rearrangement joins TRBV7-3 to TRBJ2-1; 12 bases agree with TRBD2. Germline V gives CDR1 SGHTA, CDR2 FQGTGA. Trimming cost V 6 bases and J 6 bases; bases outside gene matches: 6. This CDR3 contains 15 residues.

A few counts support this clone. The chain couples TRBV25-1 to TRBJ2-5; 8 bases line up with TRBD2. J was trimmed by 2 bases and V by 6 bases; bases with no gene match: 8. Germline CDR1 is MGHDK and CDR2 is SYGVNS. The CDR3 is 15 amino acids. The CDR3 protein is CASSPQGLAQETQYF. In nucleotides, the CDR3 is TGTGCCAGCAGCCCACAAGGACTAGCACAAGAGACCCAGTACTTC.